Listed below are T cell receptor beta chains from one sample, sequenced in a study of early T cells in non-severe SARS-CoV-2 infection. TCRdb processed the 5' RACE reads anew with MiXCR; each CDR3 protein has one entry. The sample records 25,000 to 30,000 distinct CDR3 sequences, around 4.4% being singletons. The sequencing input was whole blood. These TCRs come from an adult who was a healthcare worker with PCR-confirmed SARS-CoV-2 infection or an uninfected control (not recorded which). Both conserved end residues are part of each CDR3. A D gene is named only where the DNA matches it firmly. Clone size is shown for a subset of rows, as once, few, many or a class of expanded clone.

j_call clone_size v_call d_call cdr3_nt cdr3_aa
TRBJ2-1 NA TRBV20-1 TRBD2 TGCAGTGCTCCTCCGGGACTAGCGGGCTACAATGAGCAGTTCTTC CSAPPGLAGYNEQFF
TRBJ2-1 few TRBV27 TRBD2 TGTGCCAGCAGTTTTCGGGGAGCGGGAGGTAATGAGCAGTTCTTC CASSFRGAGGNEQFF
TRBJ1-1 many TRBV6-6 NA TGTGCCTCCGGGGGGCGTAACACTGAAGCTTTCTTT CASGGRNTEAFF
TRBJ1-1 many TRBV18 TRBD1 TGTGCCAGCTCACCAAGTAGACAGGGAGCTGAAGCTTTCTTT CASSPSRQGAEAFF
TRBJ1-1 many TRBV19 NA TGTGCCAGTAGTATTGGGGAACGGATTGAAGCTTTCTTT CASSIGERIEAFF
TRBJ2-6 many TRBV20-1 NA TGCAGTGCTTTACGCTCTGGGGCCAACGTCCTGACTTTC CSALRSGANVLTF
TRBJ2-4 many TRBV5-6 NA TGTGCCAGCAGCTTGAGGATGAAAAACATTCAGTACTTC CASSLRMKNIQYF
TRBJ2-7 few TRBV5-1 TRBD2 TGCGCCAGCAGCTTGGCCCCGTGGCGGGGGGGCGGAGTCTCCTACGAGCAGTACTTC CASSLAPWRGGGVSYEQYF
TRBJ1-3 many TRBV28 NA TGTGCCAGCAGAACAACACAGGGATCCGGAAACACCATATATTTT CASRTTQGSGNTIYF
TRBJ2-7 few TRBV19 NA TGTGCCAGTAGTATGTCGCAGGCGCCCTCATACGAGCAGTACTTC CASSMSQAPSYEQYF
TRBJ2-1 many TRBV28 NA TGTGCCAGCAGTGCACCTCTTCGAGGGGGCTCCTACAATGAGCAGTTCTTC CASSAPLRGGSYNEQFF
TRBJ1-6 many TRBV14 NA TGTGCCAGCAGCCAAGTCTCCGGGAACTCACCCCTCCACTTT CASSQVSGNSPLHF
TRBJ1-1 NA TRBV12-3/TRBV12-4 NA TGTGCCAGCAGTTTGTCGTCCTTGGGGACTGAAGCTTTCTTT CASSLSSLGTEAFF
TRBJ2-2 many TRBV4-1 NA TGCGCCAGCAGCCAAGTGGGCAGTTTGAACACCGGGGAGCTGTTTTTT CASSQVGSLNTGELFF
TRBJ1-4 many TRBV27 NA TGTGCCAGCAGTTTAACGGGTCCTCTTGGTGAAAAACTGTTTTTT CASSLTGPLGEKLFF
TRBJ2-7 many TRBV4-1 TRBD1 TGCGCCAGCAGCTATCGGACAGGGGCGGACGAGCAGTACTTC CASSYRTGADEQYF
TRBJ2-7 NA TRBV27 NA TGTGCCAGCAGTTCAGGGTCCTACGAGCAGTACTTC CASSSGSYEQYF
TRBJ2-3 few TRBV7-9 NA TGTGCCAGCAGCTTAGTGGGAAGCACAGATACGCAGTATTTT CASSLVGSTDTQYF
TRBJ2-3 few TRBV5-6 NA TGTGCCAGCAGTCTGACTAGTAGTGGTGATACGCAGTATTTT CASSLTSSGDTQYF
TRBJ2-1 many TRBV9 NA TGTGCCAGCAGCGGCACTAGCACATCCTACAATGAGCAGTTCTTC CASSGTSTSYNEQFF